The sequence of this T cell receptor beta chain was determined in a study of chronic HIV infection and antiretroviral therapy. TCRdb processed the 5' RACE reads anew with MiXCR; each CDR3 protein has one entry. The table includes 40,000 to 50,000 distinct CDR3 sequences, about 20% detected once. V was clipped by 4 bases and J by 1 base, with 7 bases between them. This CDR3 spans 13 amino acids. In germline, CDR1 is SGHRS, CDR2 YFSETQ. The sample consisted of peripheral blood. The receptor comes from an adult who had HIV and had not received antiretroviral therapy, or was an uninfected healthy control (not recorded which). The chain combines TRBV5-1 with TRBJ2-3; D not resolved. In DNA form, the CDR3 reads TGCGCCAGCAGCACCGAGGGCACAGATACGCAGTATTTT. Translating gives CASSTEGTDTQYF.